This T cell receptor beta chain was captured in a study of blood T cell repertoires in COVID-19. On the study more broadly: Samples came from the United States, Italy and Spain, spanning acute and convalescent COVID-19. From T cells, B-cell-depleted T cells, or PBMCs came the material, which was cDNA or gDNA.

Patients in Seattle were enrolled during active infection, then followed longitudinally. Trimming removed 4 bases from V and 3 bases from J; junction bases left unmatched: 4. Germline lookup yields CDR1 ENHRY and CDR2 SYGVKD. The CDR3 length is 16 residues. Sequenced by immunoSEQ multiplex PCR; TCRdb stores in-frame clones only, minus some. The sample lists about 68,000 clones; about 91% were seen once. The clonotype comes from a man in his forties or fifties with COVID-19, enrolled during active disease. Material: peripheral blood. The V call is TRBV10-3, the J call TRBJ2-4, with 12 bases aligning to TRBD1. The CDR3 is CAISGGTGGGKNIQYF. The CDR3 region has the DNA TGTGCCATCAGTGGAGGGACAGGGGGCGGCAAAAACATTCAGTACTTC.